In this sample, the clone carrying this T cell receptor beta chain turned up a few times. This record belongs to a study of T-cell reconstitution after alpha-beta-depleted transplantation in children. Per germline, CDR1 SGHKS and CDR2 YYEKEE (reference sequence). The V and J ends lost 3 bases and 0 bases respectively, with 12 bases between them. This CDR3 comprises 15 residues. TCRbeta library preparation incorporated unique molecular identifiers. Via MiXCR, TCRdb re-called the PCR reads, giving one row per CDR3 protein. The data show 170,000 or so distinct CDR3 sequences, over 5.5% seen once. The starting material was PBMCs from the stem cell graft donor, obtained from the stem cell graft. This rearrangement joins TRBV5-5 to TRBJ1-2, with D unresolved. The sequence derives from a human donor who donated a stem cell graft to a child with Wiskott-Aldrich syndrome. CDR3 DNA sequence: TGTGCCAGCAGCTCGGCGGTTGGAGCTAACTATGGCTACACCTTC. It codes for CASSSAVGANYGYTF.